This T cell receptor beta chain was captured by sequencing in a study of blood T cell repertoires in COVID-19. Measured with immunoSEQ multiplex PCR; TCRdb has only the in-frame clones, and not every one. This table has tens of thousands of clones, 88% appearing once. Losses at the gene ends were 3 bases for V and 0 bases for J; bases not matched to a gene: 29. Germline CDR1 SQVTM, CDR2 ANQGSEA. The CDR3 length is 24 residues. The receptor comes from a woman between 50 and 59 years old with active or convalescent COVID-19. The V and J genes are TRBV29-1 and TRBJ2-1; 10 bases align to TRBD2. Sequencing input: peripheral blood. The CDR3 loop is CSVDDPGQAARGLAPLSSYNEQFF. The CDR3 DNA reads as TGCAGCGTTGACGACCCGGGGCAGGCCGCCCGGGGACTAGCGCCATTAAGCTCCTACAATGAGCAGTTCTTC.